The following is a T cell receptor (beta chain) sequence with its context. TCRdb keeps only in-frame clones here, not all; method: immunoSEQ multiplex PCR. The sample holds tens of thousands of clones, 84% seen once. The data originate from a study of OX40 agonist ivuxolimab in advanced cancers. The CDR3 runs to 15 residues. V was pared by 4 bases and J by 4 bases, with 17 bases between. Germline-derived CDR1 and CDR2 are SGHNT and YYREEE (reference sequence). Specimen: CD4+ or CD8+ T cells sorted from blood, collected in a trial of the OX40 agonist ivuxolimab. V and J are TRBV5-4 and TRBJ1-2; D is possibly TRBD1 (5 bases). The clonotype was recovered from an adult with an advanced solid tumor such as melanoma, head and neck, liver or kidney cancer. The CDR3 nucleotides read TGTGCCAGCAGCGCACAGCAGGGCCAGGGCTATGGCTACACCTTC. Translated: CASSAQQGQGYGYTF. Variable domain in full (rest from reference TRBV5-4 and TRBJ1-2): ETGVTQSPTHLIKTRGQQVTLRCSSQSGHNTVSWYQQALGQGPQFIFQYYREEENGRGNFPPRFSGLQFPNYSSELNVNALELDDSALYLCASSAQQGQGYGYTFGSGTRLTVV.